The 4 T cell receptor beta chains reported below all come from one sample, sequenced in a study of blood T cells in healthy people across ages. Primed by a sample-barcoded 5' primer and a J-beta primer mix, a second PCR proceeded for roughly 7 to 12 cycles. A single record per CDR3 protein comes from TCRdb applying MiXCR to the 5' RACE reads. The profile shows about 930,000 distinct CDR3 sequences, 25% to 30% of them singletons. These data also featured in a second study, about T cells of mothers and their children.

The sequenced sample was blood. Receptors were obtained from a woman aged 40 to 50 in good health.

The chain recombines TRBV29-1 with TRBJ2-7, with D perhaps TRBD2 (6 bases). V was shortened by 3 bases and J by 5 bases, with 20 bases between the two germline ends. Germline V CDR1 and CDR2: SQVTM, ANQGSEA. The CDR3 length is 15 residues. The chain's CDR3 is CSVDPGLHPGNEQYF. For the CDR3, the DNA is TGCAGCGTTGACCCGGGACTCCACCCTGGGAACGAGCAGTACTTC.

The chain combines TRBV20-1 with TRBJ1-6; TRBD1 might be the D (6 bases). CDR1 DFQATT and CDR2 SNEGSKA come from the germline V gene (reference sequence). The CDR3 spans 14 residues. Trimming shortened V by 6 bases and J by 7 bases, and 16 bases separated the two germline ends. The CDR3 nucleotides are TGCAGTGCGCGACGCCCAGGACAGAATTCACCCCTCCACTTT. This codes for CSARRPGQNSPLHF.

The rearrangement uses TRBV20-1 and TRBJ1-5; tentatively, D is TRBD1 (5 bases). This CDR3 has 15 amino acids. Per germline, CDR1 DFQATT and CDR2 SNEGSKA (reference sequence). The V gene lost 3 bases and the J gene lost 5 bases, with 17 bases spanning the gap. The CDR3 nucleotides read TGCAGTGCTAGGAGGGGTTCGTATCCCGATCAGCCCCAGCATTTT. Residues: CSARRGSYPDQPQHF.

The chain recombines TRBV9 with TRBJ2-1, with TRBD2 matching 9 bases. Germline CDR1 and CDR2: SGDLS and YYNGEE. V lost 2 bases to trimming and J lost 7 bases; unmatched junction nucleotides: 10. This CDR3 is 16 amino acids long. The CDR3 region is CASSVTGTSRFNEQFF. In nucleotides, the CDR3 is TGTGCCAGCAGCGTTACCGGGACTAGCCGTTTTAATGAGCAGTTCTTC.